The rows below give T cell receptor beta chains drawn from one sample of a study of blood T cell repertoires in COVID-19. Only in-frame clones appear in the TCRdb table, and some are missing; sequencing was by immunoSEQ multiplex PCR. The data show some 670,000 clones, with 90% seen just once and under 0.3% held by the top ten. Material: peripheral blood. The receptors here all came from a woman between 18 and 29 years old with acute or convalescent COVID-19. CDR3s include the opening cysteine and the closing phenylalanine or tryptophan. The D gene is left open where the match is weak. The listing skips clone size in some rows; elsewhere it reads once, few, many or a size class.

J,V,size,D,DNA,CDR3
TRBJ1-2,TRBV7-9,.,TRBD1,TGTGCCAGCAGCTTACCAATCCTACAGGGGGTAGGTGGTGGCTACACCTTC,CASSLPILQGVGGGYTF
TRBJ2-5,TRBV9,.,.,TGTGCCAGCAGCCCGGACAGTGTCCAAGAGACCCAGTACTTC,CASSPDSVQETQYF
TRBJ2-3,TRBV29-1,.,TRBD1,TGCAGCACCCCAACAGGGGGCACAGATACGCAGTATTTT,CSTPTGGTDTQYF
TRBJ2-7,TRBV4-1,once,.,TGCGCCAGCAGCCCTACAGGGCCAGGAGAGCAGTACTTC,CASSPTGPGEQYF
TRBJ2-3,TRBV18,.,.,TGTGCCAGCTCACCACGAGCAGGGGCAGATACGCAGTATTTT,CASSPRAGADTQYF
TRBJ2-5,TRBV19,.,TRBD2,TGTGCCAGTAGTTACATAGCGGGAGGCGAGACCCAGTACTTC,CASSYIAGGETQYF
TRBJ1-2,TRBV7-3,.,.,TGTGCCAGCAGCGGAGGGACGGACTATGGCTACACCTTC,CASSGGTDYGYTF
TRBJ1-1,TRBV6-5,once,.,TGTGCCAGCAGTCAGGACAGTCCGAACACTGAAGCTTTCTTT,CASSQDSPNTEAFF
TRBJ1-1,TRBV9,.,.,TGTGCCAGCAGCTCCCGAAGTGACAGAGAAGCTTTCTTT,CASSSRSDREAFF
TRBJ2-1,TRBV9,.,TRBD2,TGTGCCAGTTCGGCGGGAGCGGGGGGTTACAATGAGCAGTTCTTC,CASSAGAGGYNEQFF
TRBJ1-4,TRBV4-1,once,.,TGCGCCAGCAGAGGCTCCCCGGCTCGGGCTAATGAAAAACTGTTTTTT,CASRGSPARANEKLFF
TRBJ1-2,TRBV2,once,TRBD1,TGTGCCAGCAGAGGGACAGGGGGCTATGGCTACACCTTC,CASRGTGGYGYTF
TRBJ2-1,TRBV4-1,once,TRBD2,TGCGCCAGCAGCCAAGATTCCCGAGGGCTAGCGGGGGGGCCCAATGAGCAGTTCTTC,CASSQDSRGLAGGPNEQFF
TRBJ1-2,TRBV4-1,.,.,TGCGCCAGCAGCCAAGGCCCGAGACAGACCTATGGCTACACCTTC,CASSQGPRQTYGYTF
TRBJ1-2,TRBV7-9,.,.,TGTGCCAGCAGCTTAGGTTTGCGGAGTCCAAACTATGGCTACACCTTC,CASSLGLRSPNYGYTF
TRBJ2-5,TRBV7-9,.,.,TGTGCCAGCAGCAAGGGAGGGGGAGAGACCCAGTACTTC,CASSKGGGETQYF